This T cell receptor beta chain was identified during a study of T cells expressing NK-cell markers. Overall study context: Of eight sequenced donors, seven were HCMV-seropositive and one HCMV-seronegative.

The CDR3 is made up of 16 amino acids. In germline, CDR1 is MNHEY, CDR2 SMNVEV (reference sequence). TCR beta cDNA was made by 5'RACE template switching with UMIs. TCRdb reanalyzed the 5' RACE reads, giving one entry per CDR3 protein sequence and no DNA. This specimen shows around 470,000 distinct CDR3 sequences; the ten leading clones hold more than 1.4%. The study's findings and limits: The CD3+CD56-NKG2C+ fraction of a handful of donors was also led by these clonotypes. Dominant NKG2C+ clonotypes made up about 1.0-7.5% of CD8+ T cells in over five donors.

As concerns this clonotype: Antigen specificity is unknown.

The TCR sequence derives from a woman aged 45-65 years in good health. The chain recombines TRBV27 with TRBJ1-1; the TCRdb call, TRBD1, lacks DNA for checking. Specimen: blood T cells: a sorted CD56 or NKG2C T cell subset, CD4+ or CD8+ T cells, or bulk PBMC T cells (not recorded which). This CDR3 reads CASSLRGQGMNTEAFF.